This T cell receptor (beta chain) is from a study of T cell repertoires in cytomegalovirus infection. Background on the study: Recently identified HLA-C-restricted CMV epitopes and well-studied HLA-B-restricted CMV epitopes were used by the study. Indicated by public TCR beta signatures were CMV infection and matching HLA type. Study-level points and caveats: Summed frequency of shared TCR beta families picked out CMV carriers who also had the relevant HLA. HLA-C-restricted CMV clonotypes gave the most frequent clonotype in two of eight donors.

CDR3 size: 12 residues. Trimming stripped 10 bases from V and 5 bases from J, with 12 bases between. Germline CDR1 is MDHEN and CDR2 is SYDVKM. In its sample, this clonotype was seen a few times. What it binds is unknown. TCRdb re-called the reads with MiXCR, one entry per CDR3 protein. The repertoire has roughly 280,000 distinct CDR3 sequences, roughly a fifth of them found once; the top ten carry under 25%. The material was cultured PBMCs, obtained from culture after CMV antigen stimulation. This TCR came from a human donor in good health (CMV status not recorded). Some clones in this sample may be carry-over from other donors' samples. This chain joins TRBV28 and TRBJ1-5; possible D gene TRBD1, 6 bases. This CDR3 is CATLGADQPQHF. CDR3 nucleotides: TGTGCCACCCTGGGGGCCGATCAGCCCCAGCATTTT.